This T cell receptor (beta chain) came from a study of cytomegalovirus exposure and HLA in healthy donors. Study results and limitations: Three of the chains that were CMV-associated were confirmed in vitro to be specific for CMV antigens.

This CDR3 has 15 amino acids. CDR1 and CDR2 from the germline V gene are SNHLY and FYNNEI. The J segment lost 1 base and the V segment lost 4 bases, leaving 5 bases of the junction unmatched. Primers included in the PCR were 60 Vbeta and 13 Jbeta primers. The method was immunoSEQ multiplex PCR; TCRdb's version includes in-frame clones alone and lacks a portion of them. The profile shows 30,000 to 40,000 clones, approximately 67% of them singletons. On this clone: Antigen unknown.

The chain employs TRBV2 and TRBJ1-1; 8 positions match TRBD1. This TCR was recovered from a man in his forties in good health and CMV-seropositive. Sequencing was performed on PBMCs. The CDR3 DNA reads TGTGCCAGCAGTGGACAGGGGAGAACGAACACTGAAGCTTTCTTT. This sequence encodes CASSGQGRTNTEAFF.